A selection of T cell receptor beta chains follows, all from one sample in a study of T cell responses to AZD1222 COVID-19 vaccine. Method: immunoSEQ multiplex PCR; TCRdb's copy keeps in-frame clones and lacks some. The data hold over 35,000 clones, with just under 80% observed a single time. Sequenced here: peripheral blood, sampled 28 days after the second dose of the MenACWY control vaccine. These receptors all stem from an adult who received the MenACWY meningococcal vaccine as a control. Each CDR3 is given with its conserved first and last residue. The order of the fields is J gene, CDR3 length, D gene, V gene, clone size, CDR3 protein, CDR3 DNA. D genes are given only for firm matches. Clone size is not always given. Where it is, it says once, few, many or a class for expanded clones.

TRBJ2-3 11 . TRBV28 . CASSSSDTQYF TGTGCCAGCAGTTCCTCAGATACGCAGTATTTT
TRBJ2-2 15 TRBD1 TRBV18 . CASSPGQGNTGELFF TGTGCCAGCTCACCCGGACAGGGGAACACCGGGGAGCTGTTTTTT
TRBJ2-2 12 . TRBV3-1/TRBV3-2 . CASSHRTGELFF TGTGCCAGCAGCCATAGGACCGGGGAGCTGTTTTTT
TRBJ1-4 13 . TRBV28 . CASGFSDDEKLFF TGTGCCAGCGGCTTTTCAGATGATGAAAAACTGTTTTTT
TRBJ2-5 10 . TRBV25-1 . CASSEETQYF TGTGCCAGCAGTGAAGAGACCCAGTACTTC
TRBJ1-1 16 . TRBV5-5 . CASSFFQTSRETEAFF TGTGCCAGCAGCTTCTTCCAGACATCCCGGGAAACTGAAGCTTTCTTT
TRBJ1-4 16 . TRBV5-1 . CASSRTGGATNEKLFF TGCGCCAGCAGCCGGACCGGGGGCGCAACTAATGAAAAACTGTTTTTT
TRBJ2-2 15 TRBD1 TRBV5-1 . CASSDTGVGTGELFF TGCGCCAGCAGCGACACAGGGGTAGGCACCGGGGAGCTGTTTTTT
TRBJ1-4 17 TRBD1 TRBV30 . CAWSVRIDRGSREKLFF TGTGCCTGGAGTGTCCGAATCGACAGGGGAAGTAGAGAAAAACTGTTTTTT
TRBJ1-6 14 . TRBV6-5 . CASSGAPGNSPLHF TGTGCCAGCTCGGGGGCGCCTGGGAATTCACCCCTCCACTTT
TRBJ1-2 13 . TRBV25-1 . CASSGGGPYGYTF TGTGCCAGCAGTGGCGGGGGCCCCTATGGCTACACCTTC
TRBJ2-5 17 . TRBV3-1/TRBV3-2 few CASSQDSSWFSAETQYF TGTGCCAGCAGCCAAGATTCCTCTTGGTTTAGCGCAGAGACCCAGTACTTC
TRBJ2-5 15 TRBD2 TRBV5-1 . CASSFLAGIQETQYF TGCGCCAGCAGCTTTTTAGCGGGGATCCAAGAGACCCAGTACTTC
TRBJ2-1 14 . TRBV27 . CASSLSSFVGEQFF TGTGCCAGCAGTTTATCGTCCTTTGTCGGTGAGCAGTTCTTC
TRBJ1-3 12 . TRBV14 once CASSPRPNTIYF TGTGCCAGCAGCCCCCGCCCTAACACCATATATTTT
TRBJ1-5 16 . TRBV29-1 . CSVEDGTGTSNQPQHF TGCAGCGTTGAAGACGGAACAGGGACAAGCAATCAGCCCCAGCATTTT
TRBJ1-2 16 TRBD1 TRBV2 few CASSKEGRQGAYGYTF TGTGCCAGCAGCAAAGAGGGGCGGCAGGGGGCCTATGGCTACACCTTC
TRBJ2-2 15 . TRBV7-2 . CASSSYRVPTGELFF TGTGCCAGCAGCAGTTACAGGGTCCCAACCGGGGAGCTGTTTTTT
TRBJ2-3 15 . TRBV18 . CASSPWGTTTDTQYF TGTGCCAGCTCACCATGGGGGACCACCACAGATACGCAGTATTTT
TRBJ2-7 15 . TRBV29-1 . CSVVQMTPPSWEQYF TGCAGCGTTGTACAGATGACACCCCCAAGTTGGGAGCAGTACTTC
TRBJ1-5 12 . TRBV28 . CASSLGNQPQHF TGTGCCAGCAGCCTGGGGAATCAGCCCCAGCATTTT
TRBJ2-1 17 TRBD2 TRBV4-1 . CASSPRLGGSSYNEQFF TGCGCCAGCAGCCCCCGCCTTGGCGGGAGCTCCTACAATGAGCAGTTCTTC
TRBJ2-2 14 TRBD1 TRBV3-1/TRBV3-2 . CASSRDSFTGELFF TGTGCCAGCAGCCGGGACAGCTTCACCGGGGAGCTGTTTTTT
TRBJ1-6 13 . TRBV3-1/TRBV3-2 . CASSQEVRSPLHF TGTGCCAGCAGCCAAGAGGTGCGGTCACCCCTCCACTTT
TRBJ2-2 12 . TRBV7-9 . CASSLKARELFF TGTGCCAGCAGCTTAAAGGCCAGGGAGCTGTTTTTT
TRBJ1-1 15 TRBD1 TRBV4-1 few CASSHPDRMGTEAFF TGCGCCAGCAGCCACCCGGACAGGATGGGCACTGAAGCTTTCTTT
TRBJ1-2 18 TRBD1 TRBV29-1 . CSVEGRTEGDRDDYGYTF TGCAGCGTTGAAGGTAGGACCGAAGGAGACAGGGACGACTATGGCTACACCTTC
TRBJ2-2 13 . TRBV2 once CASSAGMTGELFF TGTGCCAGCAGTGCAGGGATGACCGGGGAGCTGTTTTTT
TRBJ2-5 11 . TRBV7-8 . CASSLDGTQYF TGTGCCAGCAGCTTAGACGGGACCCAGTACTTC
TRBJ2-5 16 . TRBV21-1 . CASSKATGGGQETQYF TGTGCCAGCAGCAAAGCGACGGGAGGGGGCCAAGAGACCCAGTACTTC
TRBJ1-3 14 . TRBV28 once CASTPPGYGNTIYF TGTGCCAGCACCCCGCCAGGCTATGGAAACACCATATATTTT
TRBJ1-1 11 . TRBV20-1 . CSASAGFEAFF TGCAGTGCTAGCGCGGGGTTTGAGGCTTTCTTT
TRBJ1-4 12 . TRBV5-1 . CASSGEGEKLFF TGCGCCAGCTCCGGGGAAGGAGAAAAACTGTTTTTT